What follows are 23 T cell receptor beta chains derived from one specimen sequenced in a study of OX40 agonist ivuxolimab in advanced cancers. Using immunoSEQ multiplex PCR, the repertoire was profiled, and TCRdb retains in-frame clones only, with some absent. The sample has fewer than 110,000 clones, 80% to 95% seen once; the top ten hold about 1.2%. Specimen: CD4+ or CD8+ T cells sorted from blood, collected in a trial of the OX40 agonist ivuxolimab. The origin of the receptors is an adult with an advanced solid tumor such as melanoma, head and neck, liver or kidney cancer.

This chain joins TRBV6-1 and TRBJ2-1, with 11 bases that match TRBD2. The ends lost 3 bases at V and 8 bases at J; junction bases unmatched: 6. CDR1 and CDR2 (germline): MNHNS, SASEGT. The CDR3 contains 15 residues. The CDR3 DNA is TGTGCCAGCAGTGACACTAGCGGGAGTAGAGATGAGCAGTTCTTC. It is translated as CASSDTSGSRDEQFF.

The J gene is TRBJ1-5, the V gene TRBV19; the match to TRBD1 covers 10 bases. The V gene end was trimmed by 7 bases and the J gene end by 7 bases; junction bases not matched to a gene: 4. The length of the CDR3 is 13 residues. Germline CDR1 reads LNHDA; CDR2 reads SQIVND (reference sequence). The CDR3 DNA reads as TGTGCCAGTACCGGGACAGGGGAACAGCCCCAGCATTTT. This sequence encodes CASTGTGEQPQHF.

The chain combines TRBV28 with TRBJ1-1; 8 bases match TRBD1. The CDR3 is 13 amino acids. Germline lookup yields CDR1 MDHEN and CDR2 SYDVKM. J lost 4 bases, V lost 11 bases, and 9 bases had no gene match. The chain's CDR3 is CAALTGDRTEAFF. CDR3 sequence (DNA): TGTGCCGCGCTGACAGGGGATCGCACTGAAGCTTTCTTT.

The genes are TRBV28 and TRBJ1-1; no clear D. The CDR3 is 14 amino acids. The germline V gene encodes CDR1 MDHEN and CDR2 SYDVKM. The V and J ends lost 5 bases and 6 bases respectively, with 16 bases between them. For the CDR3, the DNA is TGTGCCAGCAGTCTCCCCCCCCTAATCTCTGAAGCTTTCTTT. Amino acid sequence: CASSLPPLISEAFF.

The table lists this clone with a count of one. The rearrangement joins TRBV5-1 to TRBJ1-1; 7 nucleotides agree with TRBD1. Germline-derived CDR1 and CDR2 are SGHRS and YFSETQ. The CDR3 totals 18 residues. The junction had 16 bases not matched to a gene; V was cut back by 5 bases and J by 0 bases. The chain's CDR3 is CASSRAPLQGQMNTEAFF. The DNA for the CDR3 is TGCGCCAGCAGTCGGGCCCCATTACAGGGACAGATGAACACTGAAGCTTTCTTT.

The V gene is TRBV19, the J gene TRBJ2-5; the D gene is possibly TRBD2 (6 bases). V was trimmed by 7 bases and J by 4 bases, leaving 13 bases between them. CDR1 and CDR2 from the germline V gene are LNHDA and SQIVND (reference sequence). The CDR3 totals 13 residues. The CDR3 DNA reads as TGTGCCAGTACGGTCCGGGGAGGAGAGACCCAGTACTTC. Translation: CASTVRGGETQYF.

The chain employs TRBV5-6 and TRBJ2-3; TRBD1 might be the D (6 bases). The V gene's germline CDR1 is SGHDT and CDR2 YYEEEE. Trimming left V 4 bases short and J 5 bases short, with 14 bases between. This CDR3 is 14 amino acids long. DNA for the CDR3: TGTGCCAGCAGCGATGGGGGCTATTTAGATACGCAGTATTTT. Its protein is CASSDGGYLDTQYF.

This chain connects TRBV20-1 to TRBJ1-2; D not certain. V lost 5 bases to trimming and J lost 0 bases, with 4 bases between them. Germline lookup yields CDR1 DFQATT and CDR2 SNEGSKA (reference sequence). The CDR3 consists of 11 residues. Here the CDR3 reads CSAGTNYGYTF. CDR3 coding DNA: TGCAGTGCTGGGACTAACTATGGCTACACCTTC.

Details on this clone: Other DNA sequences in the same sample also yield this CDR3. The V call is TRBV9, the J call TRBJ1-5; D not resolved. Germline V gene lookup returns CDR1 SGDLS and CDR2 YYNGEE. With 0 bases removed from V and 5 bases from J, the gap between germline ends came to 3 bases. This CDR3 is built from 12 residues. This CDR3 reads CASSVGDQPQHF. The CDR3 region has the DNA TGTGCCAGCAGCGTAGGAGATCAGCCCCAGCATTTT.

The chain recombines TRBV13 with TRBJ2-7; 8 positions agree with TRBD1. V was clipped by 4 bases and J by 3 bases; unmatched bases: 8. This CDR3 is built from 15 residues. CDR1 and CDR2 from the germline V gene are PRHDT and FYEKMQ (reference sequence). The CDR3 is CASSSSTGGSYEQYF. The CDR3 DNA is TGTGCCAGCAGCTCAAGCACAGGGGGTAGCTACGAGCAGTACTTC.

This clone was recorded only once. The chain couples TRBV9 to TRBJ2-5; D uncertain. V gave up 0 bases and J gave up 4 bases, with 13 bases separating them. The CDR3 spans 15 residues. Germline CDR1 and CDR2: SGDLS and YYNGEE. The DNA for the CDR3 is TGTGCCAGCAGCGTAGAACGGGCCCTGGGAGAGACCCAGTACTTC. It codes for CASSVERALGETQYF.

The chain recombines TRBV5-1 with TRBJ1-1, with a tentative D call TRBD1 (5 bases). Trimming removed 2 bases at V and 8 bases at J, with 16 bases between. CDR1 is SGHRS and CDR2 is YFSETQ in the germline V gene. This CDR3 region has 14 residues. The CDR3 reads CASSFGGAEGEAFF. The CDR3 bases are TGCGCCAGCAGCTTTGGAGGAGCCGAGGGGGAAGCTTTCTTT.

The V gene is TRBV7-2, the J gene TRBJ1-1; D call uncertain. V lost 0 bases and J lost 3, with 8 bases in between. Germline V gene lookup returns CDR1 SGHTA and CDR2 FQGNSA. The CDR3 has 14 amino acids. The CDR3 loop is CASSLAGRDTEAFF. CDR3 DNA sequence: TGTGCCAGCAGCTTAGCCGGTAGGGACACTGAAGCTTTCTTT.

The chain recombines TRBV9 with TRBJ2-5, with TRBD1 matching 7 bases. Germline V gives CDR1 SGDLS, CDR2 YYNGEE. The CDR3 has 13 amino acids. V dropped 3 bases and J dropped 1; count of bases not matched to a gene: 0. CDR3 nucleotides: TGTGCCAGCAGCGCAGGGGGCCAAGAGACCCAGTACTTC. Translation gives CASSAGGQETQYF. The entire variable domain, with the rest obtained from reference TRBV9 and TRBJ2-5, is as follows: DSGVTQTPKHLITATGQRVTLRCSPRSGDLSVYWYQQSLDQGLQFLIQYYNGEERAKGNILERFSAQQFPDLHSELNLSSLELGDSALYFCASSAGGQETQYFGPGTRLLVL.

The rearrangement joins TRBV9 to TRBJ2-2; 9 nucleotides align to TRBD1. Trimming removed 5 bases from V and 7 bases from J; junction bases left unmatched: 12. Germline assignment: CDR1 SGDLS and CDR2 YYNGEE. This CDR3 comprises 16 residues. Here the CDR3 reads CASSQTQGAQSGELFF. Here the CDR3 DNA reads TGTGCCAGCAGTCAAACACAGGGGGCGCAGAGCGGGGAGCTGTTTTTT.

The rearrangement links TRBV6-5 to TRBJ2-7; the match to TRBD1 covers 8 bases. V shed 7 bases and J 3 bases; nucleotides not matched to a gene: 11. The CDR3 contains 15 residues. Looked up from germline, CDR1 is MNHEY and CDR2 is SVGAGI. The CDR3 reads CASNSGTGTIYEQYF. CDR3 nucleotides: TGTGCCAGCAACTCCGGGACAGGTACAATCTACGAGCAGTACTTC.

CDR3 nucleotide sequence: TGTGCCAGCAGTGAAGGTGGGACTATTAGAGAGCAGTACTTC. Protein: CASSEGGTIREQYF. The chain couples TRBV6-1 to TRBJ2-7; 7 bases are shared with TRBD2. Germline trimming cut 1 base from V and 7 bases from J; bases unmatched to any gene: 7. The V gene's germline CDR1 is MNHNS and CDR2 SASEGT. There are 14 residues in the CDR3.

This CDR3 is CASSSPGGTDNQPQHF. CDR3 nucleotides: TGTGCCAGCAGTTCCCCTGGCGGGACAGATAATCAGCCCCAGCATTTT. This chain uses TRBV28 with TRBJ1-5; 7 bases match TRBD1. The junction had 10 bases not matched to a gene; V was cut back by 4 bases and J by 4 bases. Looked up from germline, CDR1 is MDHEN and CDR2 is SYDVKM. CDR3 length equals 16 residues. Supplemented by reference TRBV28 and TRBJ1-5, the full variable domain reads DVKVTQSSRYLVKRTGEKVFLECVQDMDHENMFWYRQDPGLGLRLIYFSYDVKMKEKGDIPEGYSVSREKKERFSLILESASTNQTSMYLCASSSPGGTDNQPQHFGDGTRLSIL.

The chain couples TRBV6-5 to TRBJ1-1; D possibly corresponds to TRBD1 (5 bases). CDR1 is MNHEY and CDR2 is SVGAGI in the germline V gene. The CDR3 covers 13 residues. V shed 8 bases and J shed 10 bases, with 20 bases lying between them. CDR3 nucleotide sequence: TGTGCCAGCTCCGCTTGGAGGGACGACGGAGCTTTCTTT. Its translation: CASSAWRDDGAFF.

V gene TRBV5-6 combines with J gene TRBJ1-2; no reliable D call. V was pared by 4 bases and J by 3 bases, with 7 bases between. CDR1 and CDR2 (germline): SGHDT, YYEEEE. The CDR3 has 12 residues. CDR3 loop: CASSRPDYGYTF. The DNA of the CDR3 is TGTGCCAGCAGCCGTCCCGACTATGGCTACACCTTC.

This chain uses TRBV5-1 with TRBJ2-1; D gene ambiguous. Trimming took 0 bases from V and 4 from J, leaving 14 bases between them. The CDR3 extends over 16 amino acids. Germline V gene lookup returns CDR1 SGHRS and CDR2 YFSETQ. CDR3 DNA: TGCGCCAGCAGCTTGGGAAGTAGCCTAGAGTACAATGAGCAGTTCTTC. Encoded protein: CASSLGSSLEYNEQFF.

The CDR3 reads CASSLIGSTDTQYF. The DNA for the CDR3 is TGTGCCAGCAGCTTAATTGGGTCCACAGATACGCAGTATTTT. The rearrangement links TRBV11-2 to TRBJ2-3; D not certain. Germline assignment: CDR1 SGHAT and CDR2 FQNNGV. This CDR3 contains 14 residues. With 2 bases removed from V and 2 bases from J, the gap between germline ends came to 8 bases.

This chain connects TRBV28 to TRBJ2-7; D is ambiguous. V was pared by 3 bases and J by 4 bases, with 10 bases between. Germline V gene data show CDR1 as MDHEN and CDR2 as SYDVKM. The CDR3 runs to 13 residues. CDR3 nucleotide sequence: TGTGCCAGCAGTTTGGACCAGGTTTACGAGCAGTACTTC. Its protein product is CASSLDQVYEQYF.